The clone carrying this TCR beta chain was observed once. Sequenced by immunoSEQ multiplex PCR; TCRdb stores in-frame clones only, minus some. The sample has around 88,000 clones; 81% are singletons. The data belong to a study of blood T cell repertoires in COVID-19. Germline V CDR1 and CDR2: WSHSY, SAAADI. The CDR3 runs 13 residues. With 2 bases clipped from V and 8 bases from J, the junction kept 5 bases outside the gene matches. Sequences were obtained from peripheral blood. This TCR derives from a man between 60 and 75 years old with acute or convalescent COVID-19. The chain couples TRBV10-2 to TRBJ1-1; TRBD1 matches at 7 bases. The CDR3 DNA sequence: TGCGCCAGCAGTGAGCCCGCGACAGGGGAAGCTTTCTTT. Residues: CASSEPATGEAFF.